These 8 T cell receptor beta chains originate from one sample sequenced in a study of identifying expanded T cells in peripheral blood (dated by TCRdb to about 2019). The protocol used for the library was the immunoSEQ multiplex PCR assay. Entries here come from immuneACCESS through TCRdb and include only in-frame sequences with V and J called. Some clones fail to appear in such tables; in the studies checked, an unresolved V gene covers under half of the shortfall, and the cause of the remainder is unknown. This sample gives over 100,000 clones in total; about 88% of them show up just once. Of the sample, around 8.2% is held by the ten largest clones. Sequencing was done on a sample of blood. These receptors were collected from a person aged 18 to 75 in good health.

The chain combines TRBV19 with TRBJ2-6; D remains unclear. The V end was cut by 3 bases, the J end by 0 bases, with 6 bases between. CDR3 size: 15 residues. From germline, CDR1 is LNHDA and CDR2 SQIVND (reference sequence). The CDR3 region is CASSIGSSGANVLTF. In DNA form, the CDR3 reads TGTGCCAGTAGTATCGGAAGCTCTGGGGCCAACGTCCTGACTTTC. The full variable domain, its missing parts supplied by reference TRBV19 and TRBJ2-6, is DGGITQSPKYLFRKEGQNVTLSCEQNLNHDAMYWYRQDPGQGLRLIYYSQIVNDFQKGDIAEGYSVSREKKESFPLTVTSAQKNPTAFYLCASSIGSSGANVLTFGAGSRLTVL.

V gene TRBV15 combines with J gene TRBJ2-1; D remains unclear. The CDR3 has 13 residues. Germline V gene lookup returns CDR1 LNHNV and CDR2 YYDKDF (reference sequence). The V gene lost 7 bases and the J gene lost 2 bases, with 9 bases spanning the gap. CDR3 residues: CATIPPAYNEQFF. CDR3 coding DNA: TGTGCCACCATCCCGCCCGCCTACAATGAGCAGTTCTTC.

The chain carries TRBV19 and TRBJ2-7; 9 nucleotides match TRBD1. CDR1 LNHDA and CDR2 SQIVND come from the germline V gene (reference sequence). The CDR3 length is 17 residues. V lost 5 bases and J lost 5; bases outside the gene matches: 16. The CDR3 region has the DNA TGTGCCAGTAGTCCAGGGACGGGGACAGGGAAGGTTCACGAGCAGTACTTC. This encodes CASSPGTGTGKVHEQYF.

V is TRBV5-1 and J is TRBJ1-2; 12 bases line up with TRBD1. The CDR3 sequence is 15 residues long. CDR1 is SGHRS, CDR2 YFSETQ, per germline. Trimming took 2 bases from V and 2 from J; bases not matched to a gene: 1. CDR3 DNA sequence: TGCGCCAGCAGCTTCGGGACAGGGGGCAACTATGGCTACACCTTC. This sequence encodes CASSFGTGGNYGYTF.

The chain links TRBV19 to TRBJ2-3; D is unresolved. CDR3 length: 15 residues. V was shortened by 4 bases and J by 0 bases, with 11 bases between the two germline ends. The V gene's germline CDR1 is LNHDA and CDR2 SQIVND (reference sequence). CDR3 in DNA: TGTGCCAGTAGTAGAACAGAGTCTAGCACAGATACGCAGTATTTT. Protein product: CASSRTESSTDTQYF.

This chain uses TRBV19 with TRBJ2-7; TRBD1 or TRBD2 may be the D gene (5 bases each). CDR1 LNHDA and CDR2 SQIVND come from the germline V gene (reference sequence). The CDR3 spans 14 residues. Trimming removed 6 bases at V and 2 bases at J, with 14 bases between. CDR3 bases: TGTGCCAGTAGCACCGGGACCAATACCTACGAGCAGTACTTC. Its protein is CASSTGTNTYEQYF.

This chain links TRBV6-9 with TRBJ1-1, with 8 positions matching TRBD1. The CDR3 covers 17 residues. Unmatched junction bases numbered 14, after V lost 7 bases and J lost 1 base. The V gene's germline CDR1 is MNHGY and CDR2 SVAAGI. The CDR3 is CASNPGTGGRRNTEAFF. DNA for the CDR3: TGTGCCAGCAACCCCGGGACAGGTGGGAGAAGGAACACTGAAGCTTTCTTT.

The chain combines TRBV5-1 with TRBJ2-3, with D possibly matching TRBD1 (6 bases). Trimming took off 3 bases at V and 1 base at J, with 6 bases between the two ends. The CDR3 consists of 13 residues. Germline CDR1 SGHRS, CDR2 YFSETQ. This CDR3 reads CASSSGGTDTQYF. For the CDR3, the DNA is TGCGCCAGCAGCTCAGGGGGCACAGATACGCAGTATTTT.